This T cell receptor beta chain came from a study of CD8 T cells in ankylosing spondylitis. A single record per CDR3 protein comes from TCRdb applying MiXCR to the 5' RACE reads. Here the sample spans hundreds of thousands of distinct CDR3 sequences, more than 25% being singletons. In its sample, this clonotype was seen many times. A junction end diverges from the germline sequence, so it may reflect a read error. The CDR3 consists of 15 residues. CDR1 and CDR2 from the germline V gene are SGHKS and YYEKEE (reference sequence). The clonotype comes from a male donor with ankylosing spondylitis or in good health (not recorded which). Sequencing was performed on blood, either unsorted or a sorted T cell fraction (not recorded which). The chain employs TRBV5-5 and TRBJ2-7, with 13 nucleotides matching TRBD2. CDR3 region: CASSSRGGLAGVVGF. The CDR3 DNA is TGTGCCAGCAGCTCGAGAGGAGGACTAGCGGGAGTCGTAGGATTC.